This entry is about one TCR beta chain. The sample originates from a study of blood T cell repertoires in COVID-19. The overall study: Sources were T cells, B-cell-depleted T cells, or PBMCs; the material itself was cDNA or gDNA.

TCRdb's table, derived via immunoSEQ multiplex PCR, lists solely in-frame clones and lacks some. The sample contains 200,000 to 250,000 clones, roughly 85% of which appear only once. Participants' own reports of clinical history determined their cohort assignment. Sequencing used PBMCs or T cells enriched from blood (not recorded which). This receptor was obtained from a woman aged 50 to 65 with acute COVID-19.

The CDR3 loop reads CASTPGFSGYEQYF. The CDR3 nucleotides read TGTGCCAGCACCCCGGGTTTTAGCGGTTACGAGCAGTACTTC. The chain links TRBV25-1 to TRBJ2-7, with D possibly being TRBD2 (6 bases). CDR3 length equals 14 residues. Germline CDR1 MGHDK, CDR2 SYGVNS. V dropped 7 bases and J dropped 4 bases, with 17 bases sitting between them.